Presented here are 18 T cell receptor beta chains from one specimen sequenced in a study of response to subunit inactivated influenza vaccine. TCRdb reprocessed the RT-PCR reads with MiXCR, giving one entry per CDR3 protein. Counted here are roughly 150,000 distinct CDR3 sequences, roughly 11% occurring once; the ten biggest clones make up over 10%. Here the sequenced sample was non-naive T cells sorted from PBMCs, taken around seven weeks after vaccination. The receptors here all came from a man in his fifties who received an inactivated influenza vaccine.

CDR3 protein: CAIERSGVAGELFF. The DNA for the CDR3 is TGTGCCATCGAGAGGTCAGGGGTGGCCGGGGAGCTGTTTTTT. The chain recombines TRBV28 with TRBJ2-2; possibly TRBD1 for D (6 bases). Germline CDR1 MDHEN, CDR2 SYDVKM. The CDR3 has 14 residues. Trimming cost V 10 bases and J 6 bases, with 18 bases left between them.

This clonotype showed up just a few times. V gene TRBV6-1 combines with J gene TRBJ2-5; D may be TRBD2 (6 bases). The ends were cut back, 8 bases at V and 2 bases at J, with 18 bases in the middle. The CDR3 sequence is 15 residues long. Per germline, CDR1 MNHNS and CDR2 SASEGT. CDR3 in DNA: TGTGCCAGCGCCCAAGGACTATCCGCGCAAGAGACCCAGTACTTC. Its protein product is CASAQGLSAQETQYF.

The genes are TRBV20-1 and TRBJ1-2, with no clear D. The CDR3 loop spans 11 amino acids. Trimming cost V 3 bases and J 4 bases, with 6 bases left between them. Germline values: CDR1 DFQATT, CDR2 SNEGSKA (reference sequence). The CDR3 coding sequence is TGCAGTGCTAGTTACTCCTATGGCTACACCTTC. Encoded protein: CSASYSYGYTF.

There are a few counts of this clonotype. Given a much more abundant clone one base away, this may be a read error. The J gene is TRBJ2-3, the V gene TRBV2; possible D gene TRBD2, 5 bases. CDR3 size: 18 residues. Germline CDR1 SNHLY, CDR2 FYNNEI. The CDR3, as DNA: TGTACCAGCAGTTTTTTGGGCCCGAGGGCTGACGGCACAGATACGCAGTATTTT. It specifies CTSSFLGPRADGTDTQYF.

CDR3 region: CSARELIEAFF. The CDR3 DNA follows: TGCAGTGCTAGAGAACTGATCGAAGCTTTCTTT. The gene calls are TRBV20-1 and TRBJ1-1; D gene uncertain. This CDR3 is built from 11 residues. V lost 0 bases, J lost 8 bases, and 7 bases lay in between. The germline V gene encodes CDR1 DFQATT and CDR2 SNEGSKA (reference sequence).

CDR3: CASSAPGLNEKLFF. The CDR3 DNA is TGTGCCAGCAGTGCTCCGGGACTCAATGAAAAACTGTTTTTT. The genes are TRBV25-1 and TRBJ1-4, with D tentatively TRBD1 (5 bases). Germline V lookup: CDR1 MGHDK, CDR2 SYGVNS. The CDR3 loop spans 14 amino acids. The germline V and J ends were trimmed by 4 bases and 5 bases, with 11 bases remaining between them.

This clonotype was observed a few times. The chain couples TRBV4-3 to TRBJ1-1; D not resolved. V lost 2 bases, J lost 1 base, and 11 bases lay in between. The germline V gene has CDR1 LGHNA and CDR2 YSLEER. The CDR3 covers 15 residues. The CDR3 reads CASSQSARGNTEAFF. As DNA, the CDR3 is TGCGCCAGCAGCCAATCGGCTCGGGGGAACACTGAAGCTTTCTTT.

As DNA, the CDR3 is TGTGCCAGCAGCTTAACGTATGGCGGGAGAGGCACAGATACGCAGTATTTT. It specifies CASSLTYGGRGTDTQYF. This chain connects TRBV7-3 to TRBJ2-3; 7 positions match TRBD2. Germline assignment: CDR1 SGHTA and CDR2 FQGTGA. J gave up 1 base and V 0 bases, and 7 bases lay outside the gene matches. The CDR3 is made up of 17 amino acids.

V gene TRBV5-5 combines with J gene TRBJ2-7, with 13 positions matching TRBD2. CDR1 SGHKS and CDR2 YYEKEE come from the germline V gene (reference sequence). After removal of 1 base from V and 1 base from J, the junction contained 5 bases not matched to a gene. This CDR3 has 17 amino acids. The DNA of the CDR3 is TGTGCCAGCAGCTTGATACTAGCGGGGGGGCCATCCTACGAGCAGTACTTC. This sequence encodes CASSLILAGGPSYEQYF.

This sequence joins TRBV20-1 and TRBJ1-6; D might be TRBD1 (6 bases). This CDR3 region has 15 residues. V was cut by 3 bases and J by 7 bases, with 16 bases left in between. Germline CDR1 reads DFQATT; CDR2 reads SNEGSKA (reference sequence). CDR3 in DNA: TGCAGTGCTAGGGCATCCACAGGGACGAATTCACCCCTCCACTTT. Its protein product is CSARASTGTNSPLHF.

At least ten counts were recorded for this clonotype. This chain joins TRBV28 and TRBJ1-1; a possible D gene is TRBD1 (6 bases). The CDR3 loop spans 15 amino acids. Germline values: CDR1 MDHEN, CDR2 SYDVKM. Trimming shortened V by 3 bases and J by 4 bases, and 15 bases separated the two germline ends. The CDR3 protein is CASSFGGGRRTEAFF. Here the CDR3 DNA reads TGTGCCAGCAGTTTCGGAGGGGGTAGGCGCACTGAAGCTTTCTTT.

The rearrangement links TRBV7-2 to TRBJ2-2; weak D call: TRBD1 (6 bases). Trimming cost V 4 bases and J 0 bases, with 15 bases left between them. This CDR3 comprises 17 residues. Germline CDR1 reads SGHTA; CDR2 reads FQGNSA. CDR3 DNA sequence: TGTGCCAGCAGCTCAGCGCCACAGGGTGCGAACACCGGGGAGCTGTTTTTT. Its protein is CASSSAPQGANTGELFF.

The chain joins TRBV6-2 or TRBV6-3 to TRBJ2-1; D is possibly TRBD1 or TRBD2 (7 bases each). The V gene lost 7 bases and the J gene lost 6 bases, with 13 bases spanning the gap. Germline V lookup: CDR1 MNHEY, CDR2 SVGEGT. The CDR3 length is 13 residues. CDR3 sequence reads: CASTPGGGNEQFF. In nucleotides, the CDR3 is TGTGCCAGCACTCCAGGGGGGGGCAATGAGCAGTTCTTC.

The sample holds many counts of this clonotype. Here the CDR3 DNA reads TGTGCCAGCAGCCACTCACAATACGAGCAGTACTTC. It translates to CASSHSQYEQYF. The V call is TRBV16, the J call TRBJ2-7; D remains ambiguous. Trimming took off 3 bases at V and 4 bases at J, with 7 bases between the two ends. This CDR3 spans 12 amino acids. Germline V gives CDR1 KGHSY, CDR2 FQNENV.

The sample holds many counts of this clonotype. The chain employs TRBV20-1 and TRBJ2-3, with D possibly matching TRBD2 (5 bases). V shed 5 bases and J shed 5 bases, with 11 bases lying between them. CDR3 length equals 12 residues. CDR1 and CDR2 (germline): DFQATT, SNEGSKA (reference sequence). In DNA form, the CDR3 reads TGCAGTGCTCCTGGACTGGGAGATACGCAGTATTTT. The encoded protein is CSAPGLGDTQYF.

V usage is TRBV6-2 or TRBV6-3 and J usage is TRBJ2-2, with TRBD1 identical over 7 bases. Trimming removed 6 bases from V and 7 bases from J; junction bases left unmatched: 11. The CDR3 totals 15 residues. The germline gives CDR1 MNHEY, CDR2 SVGEGT. The chain's CDR3 is CASRRAGTAGGELFF. The CDR3 DNA sequence: TGTGCCAGCAGAAGAGCCGGGACAGCTGGCGGGGAGCTGTTTTTT.

The V gene is TRBV5-8, the J gene TRBJ2-5; possible D gene TRBD2, 5 bases. CDR1 is SGHTS and CDR2 is YDEGEE in the germline V gene. V lost 2 bases and J 5 bases, leaving 13 bases between the germline ends. This CDR3 is 14 amino acids long. The CDR3 is CASSFRTLKETQYF. CDR3 coding DNA: TGTGCCAGCAGCTTCCGGACTTTGAAGGAGACCCAGTACTTC.

The chain carries TRBV4-3 and TRBJ1-6, with D unclear. Per the germline V gene, CDR1 is LGHNA and CDR2 is YSLEER. V was clipped by 1 base and J by 6 bases, with 10 bases between them. This CDR3 contains 15 residues. CDR3 loop: CASSQVLAVNSPLHF. The CDR3 DNA follows: TGCGCCAGCAGCCAAGTCTTGGCAGTTAATTCACCCCTCCACTTT.